One and the same sample provided the 23 T cell receptor beta chains below, sequenced in a study of blood T cell repertoires in COVID-19 (dated by TCRdb to 2020 to 2021). Library prep was done by the immunoSEQ multiplex PCR assay. Held by TCRdb, this immuneACCESS table contains in-frame sequences only and omits some clones. Under half of the omission traces to an unresolved V gene where checked; the cause of the rest is unknown. The sample table lists about 270,000 clones, approximately 88% of them with a count of one. The top ten constitute 1% to 1.5% of the sample. Material for sequencing was PBMCs or T cells enriched from blood (not recorded which). Receptor source: a woman in her forties with acute COVID-19.

This clone appeared a single time. The chain couples TRBV19 to TRBJ1-2, with 9 bases lining up with TRBD1. V gave up 1 base and J gave up 4 bases; unmatched junction bases: 7. The germline gives CDR1 LNHDA, CDR2 SQIVND (reference sequence). This CDR3 is built from 16 residues. The CDR3 sequence: CASSIGAGQGGYGYTF. The CDR3 coding sequence is TGTGCCAGTAGTATAGGAGCGGGACAGGGTGGCTATGGCTACACCTTC.

The chain recombines TRBV5-1 with TRBJ1-1, with 7 bases aligning to TRBD1. V lost 2 bases, J lost 0 bases, and 7 bases stayed unmatched. This CDR3 has 16 amino acids. Germline CDR1 SGHRS, CDR2 YFSETQ. The CDR3 reads CASSLRTGLMNTEAFF. The CDR3 DNA sequence: TGCGCCAGCAGCTTAAGGACAGGACTGATGAACACTGAAGCTTTCTTT.

This clone appeared a single time. The rearrangement uses TRBV6-5 and TRBJ2-7, with TRBD1 matching 7 bases. Germline values: CDR1 MNHEY, CDR2 SVGAGI. Trimming at V came to 10 bases and at J to 5 bases, leaving 11 bases not matched to a gene. The CDR3 sequence is 13 residues long. CDR3 nucleotides: TGTGCCACCAAGACCCGACAGGGAGACGAGCAGTACTTC. Encoded protein: CATKTRQGDEQYF.

The rearrangement links TRBV5-1 to TRBJ2-5; a possible D gene is TRBD2 (6 bases). V shed 3 bases and J shed 5 bases, with 14 bases lying between them. This CDR3 comprises 14 residues. The germline CDR1 and CDR2 sequences are SGHRS and YFSETQ. CDR3 region: CASSSVRGGETQYF. The CDR3 DNA is TGCGCCAGCAGCTCGGTGCGGGGAGGTGAGACCCAGTACTTC.

The J gene is TRBJ1-1, the V gene TRBV6-5; 8 bases are a match to TRBD1. V dropped 7 bases and J dropped 6; count of bases not matched to a gene: 4. There are 12 residues in the CDR3. Germline assignment: CDR1 MNHEY and CDR2 SVGAGI. The CDR3, as DNA: TGTGCCAGCAACAAACAGGGGGCTGAAGCTTTCTTT. This sequence encodes CASNKQGAEAFF.

The chain combines TRBV21-1 with TRBJ2-5; the table's D call of TRBD2 was not tested on the DNA. TRBV21-1 is marked as a pseudogene. The length of the CDR3 is 15 residues. CDR3: CASSVGDTGQETQYF. The CDR3 DNA follows: TGTGCCAGCAGCGTCGGAGATACGGGGCAAGAGACCCAGTACTTC.

The genes are TRBV7-9 and TRBJ1-2; 7 bases match TRBD1. Germline V gene data show CDR1 as SEHNR and CDR2 as FQNEAQ (reference sequence). Trimming removed 11 bases from V and 4 bases from J; junction bases left unmatched: 7. The CDR3 spans 12 residues. The CDR3 DNA sequence: TGTGCCGGGGACAGAGGACCCTATGGCTACACCTTC. This gives the protein CAGDRGPYGYTF.

V usage is TRBV7-2 and J usage is TRBJ1-4; the D is unclear. In germline, CDR1 is SGHTA, CDR2 FQGNSA. Trimming shortened V by 4 bases and J by 5 bases, and 8 bases separated the two germline ends. The CDR3 runs 13 residues. The CDR3 region is CASSSYANEKLFF. CDR3 DNA sequence: TGTGCCAGCAGCTCCTACGCAAATGAAAAACTGTTTTTT.

V and J are TRBV11-3 and TRBJ2-1; 8 bases match TRBD2. From germline, CDR1 is SGHNT and CDR2 YENEEA. The CDR3 sequence is 17 residues long. Trimming cost V 7 bases and J 1 base; bases outside gene matches: 12. The CDR3 DNA sequence: TGTGCCAGCACCTCTCGGGCTAGCGGGCATTCCTACAATGAGCAGTTCTTC. Translation: CASTSRASGHSYNEQFF.

The chain is built from TRBV24-1 and TRBJ1-2, with TRBD1 matching over 10 bases. The ends lost 4 bases at V and 7 bases at J; junction bases unmatched: 8. The CDR3 is 15 residues long. The germline V gene has CDR1 KGHDR and CDR2 SFDVKD. DNA of the CDR3: TGTGCCACCAGTGACCCGGGACAGGGGAGGAGTGGCTACACCTTC. It yields the protein CATSDPGQGRSGYTF.

For this clone: A junction boundary mismatches the germline segment, possibly from a read error. The chain links TRBV10-3 to TRBJ2-1; D perhaps matches TRBD2 (6 bases). This CDR3 region has 13 residues. Germline loops: CDR1 ENHRY, CDR2 SYGVKD. The CDR3 DNA is TGTGCCATCAGTGATCAGTTAATAGCGGAGTCCGTCTTC. Translating gives CAISDQLIAESVF.

This sequence joins TRBV24-1 and TRBJ1-4; 10 bases line up with TRBD1. The CDR3 has 14 amino acids. The germline CDR1 and CDR2 sequences are KGHDR and SFDVKD. The trim removed 5 bases at V and 6 bases at J, leaving 2 bases unmatched. The CDR3 here is CATSAGTGDEKLFF. In nucleotides, the CDR3 is TGTGCCACCAGTGCCGGGACAGGGGATGAAAAACTGTTTTTT.

The chain links TRBV9 to TRBJ2-7, with 9 bases identical to TRBD1. The junction had 11 bases not matched to a gene; V was cut back by 0 bases and J by 4 bases. The CDR3 loop spans 17 amino acids. Germline V gives CDR1 SGDLS, CDR2 YYNGEE. The CDR3 region has the DNA TGTGCCAGCAGCGTAGGACAGGGGGGCGAAGGTTTTTACGAGCAGTACTTC. It translates to CASSVGQGGEGFYEQYF.

The rearrangement uses TRBV5-5 and TRBJ2-2; 9 bases map to TRBD1. This CDR3 spans 17 amino acids. Unmatched junction bases numbered 10, after V lost 4 bases and J lost 3 bases. The germline gives CDR1 SGHKS, CDR2 YYEKEE (reference sequence). CDR3 DNA sequence: TGTGCCAGCAGCCGAGACGAGACAGGGGGAGACACCGGGGAGCTGTTTTTT. Encoded protein: CASSRDETGGDTGELFF.

This clone was seen many times. The chain links TRBV6-5 to TRBJ1-5, with a weak D call TRBD1 (5 bases). From germline, CDR1 is MNHEY and CDR2 SVGAGI. This CDR3 comprises 14 residues. Between the trimmed V and J ends, which lost 0 bases and 9 bases, there was a span of 12 bases. For the CDR3, the DNA is TGTGCCAGCAGTTACTCGACCTTGGGGGGGCCCCAGCATTTT. Protein sequence: CASSYSTLGGPQHF.

The V and J genes are TRBV28 and TRBJ1-2; D not certain. V was cut by 2 bases and J by 3 bases, with 7 bases left in between. Germline CDR1 is MDHEN and CDR2 is SYDVKM. This CDR3 has 13 residues. The CDR3 spells CASSLMQDYGYTF. In DNA, the CDR3 is TGTGCCAGCAGTTTAATGCAGGACTATGGCTACACCTTC.

The chain couples TRBV18 to TRBJ1-4; D possibly corresponds to TRBD1 (6 bases). With 3 bases removed from V and 7 bases from J, the gap between germline ends came to 12 bases. The CDR3 extends over 14 amino acids. Germline V gene sequence: CDR1 KGHSH, CDR2 LQKENI. CDR3 nucleotides: TGTGCCAGCTCACCCCGGGGGGCGCGTGAAAAACTGTTTTTT. Translated, it gives CASSPRGAREKLFF.

The chain carries TRBV19 and TRBJ1-5; tentatively, D is TRBD1 (6 bases). V was pared by 5 bases and J by 5 bases, with 16 bases between. The CDR3 has 15 residues. Germline V gives CDR1 LNHDA, CDR2 SQIVND (reference sequence). In DNA form, the CDR3 reads TGTGCCAGTAGTGGACAGTTGGATGAGTATCAGCCCCAGCATTTT. Amino acids: CASSGQLDEYQPQHF.

This clone has just one count. The V and J genes are TRBV11-2 and TRBJ2-7; tentative D call: TRBD1 (7 bases). The CDR3 spans 14 residues. Germline assignment: CDR1 SGHAT and CDR2 FQNNGV. Trimming left V 5 bases short and J 0 bases short, with 11 bases between. CDR3 protein: CASSLRDSSYEQYF. For the CDR3, the DNA is TGTGCCAGCAGCCTGCGGGACAGCTCCTACGAGCAGTACTTC.

The gene calls are TRBV30 and TRBJ2-1, with a tentative D call TRBD2 (5 bases). Germline CDR1 and CDR2: GTSNPN and SVGIG (reference sequence). The CDR3 runs 12 residues. Trimming removed 3 bases at V and 4 bases at J, with 7 bases between. The CDR3 is CAWRAEYNEQFF. DNA for the CDR3: TGTGCCTGGAGAGCGGAATACAATGAGCAGTTCTTC.

The chain carries TRBV13 and TRBJ1-2, with 9 nucleotides matching TRBD1. The CDR3 is made up of 15 amino acids. The ends lost 1 base at V and 7 bases at J; junction bases unmatched: 7. Germline CDR1 is PRHDT and CDR2 is FYEKMQ (reference sequence). The CDR3, as DNA: TGTGCCAGCAGCTTAGTGGGGACAGGGCAAGGTGGCTACACCTTC. This codes for CASSLVGTGQGGYTF.

This sequence joins TRBV28 and TRBJ1-5, with D possibly being TRBD1 (6 bases). Germline-derived CDR1 and CDR2 are MDHEN and SYDVKM. Trimming stripped 8 bases from V and 5 bases from J, with 19 bases between. CDR3 length: 15 residues. The CDR3 protein is CASFRGTPRDQPQHF. The CDR3 nucleotides are TGTGCCAGCTTTCGTGGGACACCCCGGGATCAGCCCCAGCATTTT. The full variable domain, its missing parts supplied by reference TRBV28 and TRBJ1-5, is DVKVTQSSRYLVKRTGEKVFLECVQDMDHENMFWYRQDPGLGLRLIYFSYDVKMKEKGDIPEGYSVSREKKERFSLILESASTNQTSMYLCASFRGTPRDQPQHFGDGTRLSIL.

V and J are TRBV5-4 and TRBJ1-3; D gene ambiguous. Trimming took off 2 bases at V and 8 bases at J, with 11 bases between the two ends. CDR1 is SGHNT, CDR2 YYREEE, per germline (reference sequence). The CDR3 has 13 residues. CDR3 nucleotide sequence: TGTGCCAGCAGCTTAGACCTGGGAGACACCATATATTTT. Its protein product is CASSLDLGDTIYF.